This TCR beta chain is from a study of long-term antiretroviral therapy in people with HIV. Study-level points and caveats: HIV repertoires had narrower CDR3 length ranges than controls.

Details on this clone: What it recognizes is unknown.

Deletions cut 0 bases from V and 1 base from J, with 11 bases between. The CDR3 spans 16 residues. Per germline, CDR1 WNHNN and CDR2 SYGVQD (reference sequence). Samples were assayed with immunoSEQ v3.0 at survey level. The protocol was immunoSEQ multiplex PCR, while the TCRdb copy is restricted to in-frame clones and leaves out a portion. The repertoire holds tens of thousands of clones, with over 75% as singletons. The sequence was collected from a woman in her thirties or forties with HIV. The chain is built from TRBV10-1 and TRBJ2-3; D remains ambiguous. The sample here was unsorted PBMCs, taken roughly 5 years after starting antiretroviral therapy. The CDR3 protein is CASSESLARGTDTQYF. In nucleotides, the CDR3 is TGCGCCAGCAGTGAGTCTTTAGCTCGAGGCACAGATACGCAGTATTTT.